This T cell receptor (beta chain) stems from a study of T cell responses to AZD1222 COVID-19 vaccine. Study-level findings and limits: Baseline seropositivity characterized only six AZD1222 recipients. Once two AZD1222 doses were given, Spike-specific TCR breadth and depth went up. There were mostly white British donors and more females than males, and clonal diversity was possibly underestimated.

In regard to this clone: Its antigen is as yet unknown.

The length of the CDR3 is 14 residues. The germline gives CDR1 KGHSH, CDR2 LQKENI. The V and J ends lost 3 bases and 4 bases respectively, with 10 bases between them. This table comes from immunoSEQ multiplex PCR, and its TCRdb copy is limited to in-frame clones, with some not included. The sample shows about 200,000 clones, just over 90% of them seen only once. This material consisted of peripheral blood, taken 28 days after the second AZD1222 dose. The clonotype comes from an adult who received the AZD1222 COVID-19 vaccine. This chain joins TRBV18 and TRBJ1-5; TRBD1 is a possible D gene (5 bases). DNA of the CDR3: TGTGCCAGCTCACCGCTAGCAGGGAATCAGCCCCAGCATTTT. It codes for CASSPLAGNQPQHF.